The clone carrying this TCR beta chain was detected once. Its antigen is unidentified. This sample was taken from a study of vaccination and CD4 T cells after COVID-19. CDR1 and CDR2 from the germline V gene are MNHNS and SASEGT. With 6 bases clipped from V and 5 bases from J, the junction kept 7 bases outside the gene matches. This CDR3 spans 14 amino acids. At the Johns Hopkins FTIC core, DNA taken from cultured CD4+ T cells was sequenced by way of the Oncomine TCR Beta short-read assay. TCRdb redid the calling of the PCR reads with MiXCR, one entry per CDR3 protein. The sample has 9,500 to 15,000 distinct CDR3 sequences; about 44% are singletons. The treatment is: approximately 9-day PBMC culture with coronavirus spike peptide pools or control peptides (ViraFEST assay). Following expansion of antigen-specific T cells with peptide pools, ViraFEST then sequenced TCRs. Once cultured roughly 10 days, CD4+ T cells underwent isolation by negative selection.

J is TRBJ1-3 and V is TRBV6-1; 7 nucleotides agree with TRBD1. The receptor comes from a human donor who had recovered from COVID-19. Sequencing was done on a sample of CD4+ T cells from blood, cultured in vitro. As DNA, the CDR3 is TGTGCCAGCAGGAGACGACAGGGACGAAACACCATATATTTT. Translating gives CASRRRQGRNTIYF.